The 19 T cell receptor beta chains reported below all come from one sample, sequenced in a study of T cells after posttransplantation cyclophosphamide. Repertoires were generated with immunoSEQ multiplex PCR, while TCRdb's copy carries only in-frame clones and drops some. The sample gives roughly 35,000 clones, none seen only once, and the top ten clones hold approximately 7.2%. Sequencing was carried out using PBMCs. Source of these receptors: a woman between 50 and 59 years old in good health and a related stem cell transplant donor.

In its sample, this clone was seen many times. This rearrangement joins TRBV28 to TRBJ2-3; TRBD2 agrees at 14 bases. CDR3 length: 16 amino acids. Per germline, CDR1 MDHEN and CDR2 SYDVKM. The trim removed 4 bases at V and 4 bases at J, leaving 4 bases unmatched. CDR3 DNA sequence: TGTGCCAGCAGTTCGGGGACTAGCGGGAGACCAGATACGCAGTATTTT. It is translated as CASSSGTSGRPDTQYF.

V usage is TRBV27 and J usage is TRBJ1-5; tentative D call: TRBD1 (6 bases). Germline V gives CDR1 MNHEY, CDR2 SMNVEV (reference sequence). This CDR3 has 15 amino acids. V lost 6 bases and J lost 2, with 14 bases in between. The CDR3 region is CASRAQGFGNQPQHF. Written as DNA, the CDR3 is TGTGCCAGCAGAGCCCAGGGGTTTGGCAATCAGCCCCAGCATTTT.

This clone was found many times. The rearrangement links TRBV6-5 to TRBJ1-1; D uncertain. This CDR3 is 15 amino acids long. Germline CDR1 and CDR2: MNHEY and SVGAGI. Deletions cut 0 bases from V and 7 bases from J, with 15 bases between. The CDR3 DNA reads TGTGCCAGCAGTTACTCTTCTCGGAGCGCAAATGAAGCTTTCTTT. Its protein product is CASSYSSRSANEAFF.

This clone was seen many times. This rearrangement joins TRBV6-6 to TRBJ1-2, with a possible D match to TRBD1 (5 bases). This CDR3 has 15 residues. CDR1 is MNHNY and CDR2 is SVGAGI in the germline V gene (reference sequence). The V end was cut by 6 bases, the J end by 7 bases, with 21 bases between. The CDR3 is CASSPRGGDGGGYTF. The DNA of the CDR3 is TGTGCCAGCAGCCCCAGAGGAGGGGACGGGGGTGGCTACACCTTC.

The sample holds a few counts of this clone. The chain is built from TRBV19 and TRBJ2-3; TRBD1 agrees at 9 bases. From germline, CDR1 is LNHDA and CDR2 SQIVND (reference sequence). V shed 6 bases and J 1 base; nucleotides not matched to a gene: 5. This CDR3 is 15 amino acids long. The CDR3 bases are TGTGCCAGTAGGGGGGACAGGGCCCGCACAGATACGCAGTATTTT. Amino acid sequence: CASRGDRARTDTQYF.

This clone was recorded at least ten times. The chain combines TRBV7-2 with TRBJ1-2; D is uncertain. Trimming left V 5 bases short and J 7 bases short, with 14 bases between. The germline gives CDR1 SGHTA, CDR2 FQGNSA. CDR3 length equals 13 residues. For the CDR3, the DNA is TGTGCCAGCAGCCCGGTAACTAACCGTGGCTACACCTTC. Translation gives CASSPVTNRGYTF.

Many counts were recorded for this clone. This chain links TRBV6-2 or TRBV6-3 with TRBJ2-3; D is undetermined. V was pared by 3 bases and J by 8 bases, with 9 bases between. From germline, CDR1 is MNHEY and CDR2 SVGEGT. The CDR3 has 12 amino acids. The CDR3 region is CASSYAIGTQYF. CDR3 bases: TGTGCCAGCAGTTATGCGATCGGTACGCAGTATTTT.

This clone was counted at least ten times. The chain links TRBV19 to TRBJ2-1, with TRBD2 as a possible D gene (6 bases). This CDR3 is 13 amino acids long. Germline V gene sequence: CDR1 LNHDA, CDR2 SQIVND (reference sequence). V lost 6 bases, J lost 6 bases, and 12 bases lay in between. CDR3 sequence: CASRLEGRNEQFF. The CDR3 bases are TGTGCCAGTAGACTGGAGGGCCGCAATGAGCAGTTCTTC.

This clone was observed at least ten times. The rearrangement joins TRBV7-2 to TRBJ1-1; D ambiguous. Trimming left V 3 bases short and J 0 bases short, with 5 bases between. This CDR3 comprises 13 residues. Germline V CDR1 and CDR2: SGHTA, FQGNSA. The CDR3 sequence is CASSFQMNTEAFF. For the CDR3, the DNA is TGTGCCAGCAGCTTCCAGATGAACACTGAAGCTTTCTTT.

This clone has at least ten counts. This chain joins TRBV7-9 and TRBJ1-5, with D possibly matching TRBD1 (6 bases). The CDR3 length is 11 residues. V was shortened by 4 bases and J by 11 bases, with 9 bases between the two germline ends. From germline, CDR1 is SEHNR and CDR2 FQNEAQ (reference sequence). DNA of the CDR3: TGTGCCAGCAGCTCAGGGGTTTCCCAGCATTTT. The encoded protein is CASSSGVSQHF.

This clone was seen many times. V usage is TRBV11-2 and J usage is TRBJ2-2; 12 bases agree with TRBD2. The CDR3 is made up of 17 amino acids. V dropped 5 bases and J dropped 4; count of bases not matched to a gene: 8. The germline V gene has CDR1 SGHAT and CDR2 FQNNGV. The CDR3 region is CASSLLAGGPGTGELFF. For the CDR3, the DNA is TGTGCCAGCAGCCTGCTAGCGGGAGGGCCAGGCACCGGGGAGCTGTTTTTT.

This clone was seen many times. The chain has TRBV6-2 or TRBV6-3 and TRBJ2-1; D gene ambiguous. V lost 4 bases and J lost 0, with 13 bases in between. This CDR3 has 16 residues. Germline lookup yields CDR1 MNHEY and CDR2 SVGEGT. This CDR3 is CASSSQERGSYNEQFF. CDR3 nucleotide sequence: TGTGCCAGCAGTTCCCAAGAGAGAGGCTCCTACAATGAGCAGTTCTTC.

V is TRBV5-4 and J is TRBJ2-7; the D gene is possibly TRBD2 (6 bases). The length of the CDR3 is 13 residues. CDR1 and CDR2 (germline): SGHNT, YYREEE (reference sequence). The ends were cut back, 4 bases at V and 5 bases at J, with 13 bases in the middle. The CDR3 DNA is TGTGCCAGCAGCAGGGGACTGGGCGACGAGCAGTACTTC. The encoded protein is CASSRGLGDEQYF.

This clone was picked up many times. The V gene is TRBV11-2, the J gene TRBJ2-7; D is undetermined. The V gene's germline CDR1 is SGHAT and CDR2 FQNNGV. V gave up 2 bases and J gave up 12 bases, with 23 bases separating them. This CDR3 has 15 residues. This CDR3 reads CASSLSLLSIPERYF. The CDR3 nucleotides are TGTGCCAGCAGCTTAAGCCTCCTGTCGATCCCCGAACGGTACTTC.

In this sample, this clone turned up many times. This sequence joins TRBV18 and TRBJ1-5; TRBD1 aligns across 9 bases. Germline V lookup: CDR1 KGHSH, CDR2 LQKENI. The CDR3 extends over 14 amino acids. J was trimmed by 4 bases and V by 4 bases; bases with no gene match: 2. CDR3 DNA sequence: TGTGCCAGCTCACTGGGACAGGGAAATCAGCCCCAGCATTTT. It yields the protein CASSLGQGNQPQHF.

The gene calls are TRBV7-3 and TRBJ2-7; D is ambiguous. V was trimmed by 0 bases and J by 3 bases, leaving 6 bases between them. The CDR3 is 13 residues long. CDR1 and CDR2 from the germline V gene are SGHTA and FQGTGA. The CDR3 is CASSLTGGYEQYF. In nucleotides, the CDR3 is TGTGCCAGCAGCTTAACTGGCGGCTACGAGCAGTACTTC.

This clone was seen at least ten times. The rearrangement uses TRBV27 and TRBJ1-1, with 7 bases aligning to TRBD1. V shed 2 bases and J 1 base; nucleotides not matched to a gene: 1. CDR3 length equals 14 residues. Germline V gives CDR1 MNHEY, CDR2 SMNVEV (reference sequence). This CDR3 is CASSLPGGNTEAFF. CDR3 DNA: TGTGCCAGCAGTTTACCAGGGGGGAACACTGAAGCTTTCTTT.

This clone was picked up many times. The chain carries TRBV19 and TRBJ2-1; the match to TRBD1 covers 11 bases. The ends lost 9 bases at V and 4 bases at J; junction bases unmatched: 2. CDR3 length: 13 residues. The germline V gene has CDR1 LNHDA and CDR2 SQIVND (reference sequence). The CDR3 sequence is CASGTGGYNEQFF. The CDR3 coding sequence is TGTGCCAGCGGGACAGGGGGGTACAATGAGCAGTTCTTC.

There are many counts of this clone. The gene calls are TRBV6-1 and TRBJ1-2; D call uncertain. This CDR3 is built from 12 residues. With 4 bases removed from V and 1 base from J, the gap between germline ends came to 4 bases. CDR1 MNHNS and CDR2 SASEGT come from the germline V gene. Here the CDR3 DNA reads TGTGCCAGCAGTGCAATTAACTATGGCTACACCTTC. Its protein product is CASSAINYGYTF.